This record concerns one T cell receptor beta chain sequence. There is no known antigen for this receptor. It has no much larger one-base neighbor in the sample; base qualities were not kept. A single peripheral blood draw of about 120 mL on average was collected from each donor into heparinised tubes. Using a panel that included CD45RO, CCR7, CD25, CD127, CD95 and CD27, naive, central memory, regulatory and stem cell-like memory CD4+ T cells were sorted on a BD FACSAria II. Purity was above 95% for every sorted population. PBMCs were isolated right away by Lymphoprep density gradient centrifugation and were stained directly, without culture. So that batch effects would be minimized, each experiment stained and sorted samples in pairs, pairing one healthy donor with one patient. The data are from a study of beta chain features in type 1 diabetes listed by TCRdb under 2018. About the study as a whole: Mean age, gender distribution, total cell number and subset yield did not differ between patients and healthy donors. A total of 107,917,701 sorted cells were examined across all samples, and RNA yield correlated strongly with the number of cells per subset. The study compared TCRB repertoires of sorted circulating CD4+ T cell subsets between recently diagnosed type 1 diabetes patients and matched healthy donors. Regulatory and stem cell-like memory subsets were obtained from only 8 patients and roughly eight healthy donors, while naive and central memory subsets were obtained from all 28 donors.

The germline V gene yields LGHNA for CDR1 and YSLEER for CDR2. The CDR3 measures 13 amino acids from cysteine to phenylalanine. Only the CDR3 part of the read is kept: 39 bases, read in frame from the first base. The trim is 1 base for V and 5 bases for J, with a gap of 6 bases between the germline ends. The entire amount of isolated RNA was reverse transcribed using the High Capacity cDNA Reverse Transcription Kit, so the sequenced TCRB transcripts were expressed ones. Naive, central memory and regulatory T cell samples underwent deep immunoSEQ sequencing, averaging about 3.57 million total reads per sample. Sorted cells were lysed in RLT buffer and RNA was extracted with DNase-treated RNeasy Micro or Mini kits, depending on cell number. To prevent cross-contamination, each cell subset was processed individually, whereas patient and healthy donor samples were processed jointly. The immunoSEQ multiplex PCR was used to amplify TCRB sequences from cDNA, yielding 87-bp fragments that span the CDR3 region. Sequencing of the amplicons was performed on the Illumina HiSeq platform. Processing in the source paper ran as follows. Synthetic template baselines were used to correct PCR bias computationally, reads within Hamming distance 2 were collapsed, and singletons that could not be merged were discarded. Reads were aligned against IMGT so that V, D and J genes, CDR3 length and insertions or deletions at six rearrangement sites could be assigned. Within each subset, clonotype counts were normalized to sorted cell number, and only after that were true diversity and Gini coefficients computed with the tcR R package. The overlap coefficient, calculated on TCRB nucleotide sequences, was used to quantify repertoire sharing. As a proxy for the pre-selection repertoire, out-of-frame TCRB sequences from naive cells were analyzed. Not all clones reach the TCRdb copy of this immuneACCESS table, which keeps in-frame sequences only. Checked studies attribute under half of the gap to unresolved V genes and leave the rest unexplained. V and J calls plus clone size are reproduced from that table; the DNA served to infer D and trimming. The sample table shows a few hundred thousand clones, and roughly an eighth are seen once. The ten largest clones take up 0.015% to 0.02% of the sample.

Summary of the overall study and its limitations: Naive, central memory and regulatory TCRB repertoires appeared more similar among patients than among healthy donors. Shorter templates might have been favored by PCR, but patient and control samples were amplified and corrected together, so both groups would have been affected equally by any skew. Type 1 diabetes patients showed a moderate but significant shortening of TCRB CDR3 length in all four CD4+ subsets. Because cDNA was sequenced instead of genomic DNA, activated cells with high expression could be over-represented, although the groups did not differ in activation or CD3 levels. Patients with type 1 diabetes made fewer insertions and deleted more nucleotides at VDJ recombination sites, implying thymic rearrangement abnormalities. HLA sub-analyses involved small numbers of individuals, so any influence of HLA type on TCRB rearrangement remained unresolved.

The clonotype originates from a man aged 25-40 years with type 1 diabetes. Sample: naive CD4+ T cells from blood. The cell subset or site tag for this specimen amounts to: true naive CD4+ T cells. The receptor chain draws on TRBV4-3 and TRBJ2-1; the D gene is perhaps TRBD2, on 5 matching bases. For the CDR3, the sequence is CASSQVGDNEQFF. The bases are TGCGCCAGCAGCCAAGTGGGAGACAATGAGCAGTTCTTC.